These 16 T cell receptor beta chains came from one sample sequenced in a study of Graves' ophthalmopathy and Graves' hyperthyroidism. RNA transcripts provided the template for amplifying TCR beta CDR3 regions. First-round RT-PCR relied on HTBI primers, and a second-round multiplex PCR came next. MiXCR, applied by TCRdb to the multiplex PCR reads, yields one record per CDR3 protein. Among roughly 1.1 million distinct CDR3 sequences listed, roughly 35% were seen once. Source material: peripheral blood or thyroid tissue (not recorded which). These receptors were taken from an adult man with Graves' hyperthyroidism.

A few counts support this clonotype. This chain uses TRBV11-1 with TRBJ2-5; a possible D gene is TRBD2 (6 bases). Germline V gene sequence: CDR1 SGHAT, CDR2 FQDESV (reference sequence). The CDR3 spans 14 residues. V gave up 10 bases and J gave up 3 bases, with 18 bases separating them. CDR3 in amino acids: CANSSPRGEETQYF. The CDR3 DNA reads TGTGCCAACAGTTCTCCCCGCGGGGAAGAGACCCAGTACTTC.

The chain joins TRBV10-2 to TRBJ2-7, with TRBD1 as a possible D gene (5 bases). CDR1 is WSHSY and CDR2 is SAAADI in the germline V gene. CDR3 length: 14 amino acids. Trimming removed 8 bases at V and 1 base at J, with 15 bases between. The chain's CDR3 is CASLEGASSYEQYF. Here the CDR3 DNA reads TGCGCCAGCTTAGAAGGGGCGTCATCCTACGAGCAGTACTTC.

The V gene is TRBV20-1, the J gene TRBJ2-5; 12 positions agree with TRBD2. Trimming at V came to 0 bases and at J to 2 bases, leaving 1 base not matched to a gene. Germline CDR1 DFQATT, CDR2 SNEGSKA (reference sequence). This CDR3 spans 15 amino acids. As DNA, the CDR3 is TGCAGTGCTAGAGACCTAGCGGGGGGGCAAGAGACCCAGTACTTC. Encoded protein: CSARDLAGGQETQYF.

This clonotype was picked up a small number of times. The chain links TRBV10-3 to TRBJ2-2; no reliable D call. Per the germline V gene, CDR1 is ENHRY and CDR2 is SYGVKD. Trimming shortened V by 2 bases and J by 8 bases, and 12 bases separated the two germline ends. This CDR3 is built from 14 residues. DNA for the CDR3: TGTGCCATCAGTGAGGCAGGCGCCGGTGGGGAGCTGTTTTTT. Translating it yields CAISEAGAGGELFF.

This clonotype was counted at least ten times. V usage is TRBV10-2 and J usage is TRBJ1-2; no reliable D call. This CDR3 comprises 15 residues. The ends were cut back, 0 bases at V and 3 bases at J, with 11 bases in the middle. Germline values: CDR1 WSHSY, CDR2 SAAADI. CDR3 sequence (DNA): TGCGCCAGCAGTGAGTCCCCTGGGAGAGACTATGGCTACACCTTC. Translating gives CASSESPGRDYGYTF.

For this clonotype: The junction does not match germline at one end; this may be a read error. The rearrangement joins TRBV7-2 to TRBJ2-7; TRBD1 aligns across 9 bases. The V gene's germline CDR1 is SGHTA and CDR2 FQGNSA. The CDR3 length is 16 residues. CDR3 sequence: CASSVAGTGNNYEQYF. CDR3 nucleotide sequence: TGTGCCAGCAGCGTAGCAGGGACAGGGAATAACTACGAGCAGTACTTC.

This clonotype was picked up one time. The CDR3 bases are TGCAGCGTCCCAAAGGAAGGCAACTATGGCTACACCTTC. Translation: CSVPKEGNYGYTF. The chain couples TRBV29-1 to TRBJ1-2; D not certain. Deletions cut 6 bases from V and 2 bases from J, with 13 bases between. Germline CDR1 is SQVTM and CDR2 is ANQGSEA. The CDR3 contains 13 residues.

The genes are TRBV6-5 and TRBJ1-1; D remains unclear. Germline-derived CDR1 and CDR2 are MNHEY and SVGAGI. The V end lost 2 bases, the J end lost 0 bases, and 10 bases lay between the germline ends. This CDR3 contains 15 residues. The chain's CDR3 is CASSYRRNMNTEAFF. The CDR3 DNA reads TGTGCCAGCAGTTACCGCAGGAACATGAACACTGAAGCTTTCTTT.

There are many counts of this clonotype. The J gene is TRBJ2-7, the V gene TRBV10-3; D is unclear. Trimming stripped 4 bases from V and 7 bases from J, with 17 bases between. Germline CDR1 reads ENHRY; CDR2 reads SYGVKD. The CDR3 sequence is 14 residues long. CDR3 bases: TGTGCCATCAGTGGGGTCTGGGCATCGGAGGAGCAGTACTTC. Protein: CAISGVWASEEQYF.

This clonotype was counted between two and nine times. The chain links TRBV20-1 to TRBJ1-2, with D hard to call. Germline lookup yields CDR1 DFQATT and CDR2 SNEGSKA (reference sequence). The CDR3 consists of 13 residues. V dropped 6 bases and J dropped 4 bases, with 15 bases sitting between them. CDR3 coding DNA: TGCAGTGCAACCGCTTGGGATATCTATGGCTACACCTTC. As protein: CSATAWDIYGYTF.

This chain connects TRBV10-3 to TRBJ1-2; D not certain. V lost 3 bases to trimming and J lost 12 bases, with 17 bases between them. The germline V gene has CDR1 ENHRY and CDR2 SYGVKD. The CDR3 spans 13 residues. The CDR3 is CAISDPTTSGNTF. The DNA of the CDR3 is TGTGCCATCAGTGACCCGACAACCTCTGGAAACACCTTC.

This clonotype was seen at least ten times. This chain connects TRBV6-5 to TRBJ1-1, with unresolved D. Germline CDR1 and CDR2: MNHEY and SVGAGI. The V end was cut by 5 bases, the J end by 5 bases, with 12 bases between. The CDR3 contains 13 residues. CDR3 DNA: TGTGCCAGCAGTCTCATGCGTCAGACTGAAGCTTTCTTT. The encoded protein is CASSLMRQTEAFF.

The chain recombines TRBV6-6 with TRBJ1-5; 7 nucleotides match TRBD1. The CDR3 sequence is 15 residues long. Germline values: CDR1 MNHNY, CDR2 SVGAGI (reference sequence). V lost 5 bases, J lost 7 bases, and 11 bases stayed unmatched. The DNA of the CDR3 is TGTGCCAGCAGTCATTTTGACAGGGTCGGGCAGCCCCAGCATTTT. This sequence encodes CASSHFDRVGQPQHF.

J is TRBJ2-7 and V is TRBV7-2, with TRBD1 matching 7 bases. This CDR3 comprises 15 residues. Per the germline V gene, CDR1 is SGHTA and CDR2 is FQGNSA. V shed 0 bases, J shed 0 bases, and the junction held 2 bases outside the gene matches. This chain's CDR3 is CASSLATGTSYEQYF. DNA for the CDR3: TGTGCCAGCAGCTTAGCGACAGGGACCTCCTACGAGCAGTACTTC.

The V gene is TRBV7-2, the J gene TRBJ2-7; D might be TRBD2 (6 bases). The CDR3 sequence is 15 residues long. V was pared by 2 bases and J by 7 bases, with 18 bases between. The germline V gene encodes CDR1 SGHTA and CDR2 FQGNSA. The CDR3 sequence is CASSLYAGSGDEQYF. In DNA form, the CDR3 reads TGTGCCAGCAGCTTATATGCGGGATCGGGCGATGAGCAGTACTTC.

This clonotype was found a few times. An end of the junction does not agree with germline; a read error may underlie this. This sequence joins TRBV12-3 or TRBV12-4 and TRBJ1-1; D may be TRBD1 (6 bases). The CDR3 is 16 residues long. The CDR3 here is CASSAGGGGEVGVHLF. CDR3 in DNA: TGTGCCAGCAGTGCGGGAGGGGGAGGGGAAGTGGGGGTACACCTCTTT.